The sequence of this T cell receptor beta chain was determined in a study of patients and donors after allogeneic stem cell transplantation. CDR1 is LNHNV, CDR2 YYDKDF, per germline (reference sequence). Trimming removed 0 bases from V and 0 bases from J, with 8 bases in between. CDR3 length: 16 amino acids. From the RT-PCR reads, TCRdb called clonotypes with MiXCR, one entry per CDR3 protein. The repertoire holds some 880,000 distinct CDR3 sequences, with 18% as singletons. This clonotype was counted at least ten times. The gene calls are TRBV15 and TRBJ1-4, with a tentative D call TRBD1 (6 bases). The source material was blood, either unsorted or a sorted T cell fraction (not recorded which). The receptor was isolated from a human donor who was either an allogeneic HSCT recipient or a stem cell or donor lymphocyte infusion donor (not recorded which). It is not recorded whose cells these are; they may come from a transplant donor. The CDR3 DNA is TGTGCCACCAGCAGAGAGACAGGATCAACTAATGAAAAACTGTTTTTT. Translation gives CATSRETGSTNEKLFF.